This is a list of T cell receptor beta chains from one sample in a study of cytomegalovirus exposure and HLA in healthy donors. Data came from immunoSEQ multiplex PCR; TCRdb stores just in-frame clones and leaves some out. In the table there are a few hundred thousand clones, around 86% of which are singletons. Sequences were obtained from PBMCs. The source of these receptors is a woman under 30 in good health and CMV-seronegative. The CDR3 runs from the conserved cysteine through the conserved F or W. Each record gives: clone size, D gene, J gene, V gene, CDR3 protein, CDR3 DNA. A D gene is named only where the DNA matches it firmly. Not all rows give a size; the values are once, few, many and, for expanded clones, a class.

>.|.|TRBJ2-7|TRBV4-3
CASSQVRGASYEQYF
TGCGCCAGCAGCCAAGTTCGGGGTGCTTCCTACGAGCAGTACTTC
>.|TRBD1|TRBJ2-7|TRBV18
CASSPMGQGAYEQYF
TGTGCCAGCTCACCAATGGGACAGGGGGCCTACGAGCAGTACTTC
>.|.|TRBJ2-7|TRBV6-6
CASSYAGNEQYF
TGTGCCAGCAGTTACGCCGGGAACGAGCAGTACTTC
>.|TRBD1|TRBJ1-3|TRBV2
CASSPTGDGNTIYF
TGTGCCAGCAGTCCGACAGGGGACGGAAACACCATATATTTT
>.|.|TRBJ1-1|TRBV6-5
CASSRALNTEAFF
TGTGCCAGCAGCCGCGCACTGAACACTGAAGCTTTCTTT
>.|TRBD1|TRBJ2-7|TRBV28
CASSFSGTASNEQYF
TGTGCCAGCAGTTTTTCCGGGACAGCAAGCAACGAGCAGTACTTC
>.|.|TRBJ1-4|TRBV5-1
CASSGADRANEKLFF
TGCGCCAGCAGCGGGGCGGACAGAGCTAATGAAAAACTGTTTTTT
>once|.|TRBJ2-7|TRBV21-1
CASRRQDSYEQYF
TGTGCCAGCAGAAGGCAGGACTCCTACGAGCAGTACTTC
>.|.|TRBJ2-1|TRBV15
CATSKAPGAGVAPQFF
TGTGCCACCAGCAAGGCCCCAGGGGCCGGGGTGGCCCCCCAGTTCTTC
>.|TRBD2|TRBJ2-3|TRBV2
CASLAGGYPDTQYF
TGTGCCAGCCTAGCGGGAGGCTACCCAGATACGCAGTATTTT
>.|.|TRBJ1-5|TRBV6-5
CASSYESGTTQHF
TGTGCCAGCAGTTACGAGTCAGGTACGACCCAGCATTTT
>.|.|TRBJ2-2|TRBV7-3
CASSLGQNTGELFF
TGTGCCAGCAGCTTGGGACAGAACACCGGGGAGCTGTTTTTT
>.|.|TRBJ2-1|TRBV5-4
CASSFSLSVELSYNEQFF
TGTGCCAGCAGCTTTTCCCTGAGCGTCGAATTAAGCTACAATGAGCAGTTCTTC
>few|TRBD1|TRBJ1-1|TRBV30
CAWSLRGDTEAFF
TGTGCCTGGAGTCTCAGGGGGGACACTGAAGCTTTCTTT
>.|TRBD2|TRBJ2-1|TRBV5-1
CASSQRLAGDNEQFF
TGCGCCAGCAGCCAGAGACTAGCGGGGGACAATGAGCAGTTCTTC
>.|TRBD2|TRBJ2-2|TRBV9
CASTGLAETGELFF
TGTGCCAGCACGGGACTAGCGGAAACCGGGGAGCTGTTTTTT
>.|TRBD2|TRBJ2-1|TRBV7-2
CASSLIAGGSLYNEQFF
TGTGCCAGCAGCTTGATAGCGGGAGGTTCGTTGTACAATGAGCAGTTCTTC
>.|.|TRBJ2-1|TRBV10-3
CAISESILVREQFF
TGTGCCATCAGTGAGTCGATACTAGTGCGTGAGCAGTTCTTC
>.|TRBD1|TRBJ2-2|TRBV6-5
CASSYSRDSTGELFF
TGTGCCAGCAGTTACTCGAGGGACAGCACCGGGGAGCTGTTTTTT
>once|TRBD2|TRBJ2-7|TRBV2
CASPPGGRRGGEQYF
TGTGCCAGCCCCCCGGGGGGGCGACGGGGAGGCGAGCAGTACTTC
>.|.|TRBJ2-7|TRBV10-3
CAISESGGRLLYEQYF
TGTGCCATCAGTGAGTCTGGCGGCCGCCTCCTCTACGAGCAGTACTTC
>.|.|TRBJ2-7|TRBV4-1
CASSLNKAGAYEQYF
TGCGCCAGCAGCCTCAATAAGGCAGGGGCCTACGAGCAGTACTTC
>.|.|TRBJ1-3|TRBV28
CASSLSYTIYF
TGTGCCAGCAGTTTATCATACACCATATATTTT